This T cell receptor beta chain was retrieved from a study of CD4 T cells in relation to SARS-CoV-2 and coronaviruses. On the study more broadly: After less than 11 days of antigen culture, PBMC TCR beta CDR3s were sequenced.

Measured with immunoSEQ multiplex PCR; TCRdb has only the in-frame clones, and not every one. The sample contains roughly 30,000 clones, 78% of which appear only once. CD4+ T cells from unexposed donors were obtained before the COVID-19 pandemic (2011-2018). CD4+ T cells were isolated from the cells after around 11 days of culture. Study-level findings and limits: Crossreactive clones expanded significantly less to SARS-CoV-2 than monoreactive clones.

The CDR3 has 15 amino acids. V was cut by 1 base and J by 3 bases, with 9 bases left in between. The germline V gene encodes CDR1 MGHRA and CDR2 YSYEKL. This clone was seen a handful of times. The antigen remains undetermined. The gene calls are TRBV4-1 and TRBJ2-2; D is perhaps TRBD1 (6 bases). Sequences were obtained from CD4+ T cells from PBMCs, cultured in vitro. The clonotype was recovered from a human donor in good health. Here the CDR3 reads CASSQGTVYTGELFF. For the CDR3, the DNA is TGCGCCAGCAGCCAAGGGACAGTTTACACCGGGGAGCTGTTTTTT.